These 19 T cell receptor beta chains were sequenced from one sample in a study of blood T cell repertoires in COVID-19 (dated by TCRdb to between 2020 and 2021). Libraries were constructed by the immunoSEQ multiplex PCR assay. The table comes from immuneACCESS by way of TCRdb, which keeps in-frame sequences with V and J called. Part of the clones is missing from these tables; in studies checked, under half for an unresolved V gene and the rest for unknown reasons. Counted in this sample were hundreds of thousands of clones; about 85% of them appeared once. Of the sample, about an eighth is held by the ten largest clones. Sequenced: peripheral blood. The receptors derive from a human donor in a cohort sampled during active COVID-19.

The chain carries TRBV28 and TRBJ2-3; TRBD2 matches at 8 bases. The CDR3 covers 13 residues. V gave up 3 bases and J gave up 8 bases; unmatched junction bases: 4. Germline values: CDR1 MDHEN, CDR2 SYDVKM. CDR3 amino acids: CASSFPAGGTQYF. The CDR3 DNA sequence: TGTGCCAGCAGTTTCCCTGCGGGGGGTACGCAGTATTTT.

The V and J genes are TRBV29-1 and TRBJ1-5; 7 bases align to TRBD1. With 6 bases clipped from V and 6 bases from J, the junction kept 11 bases outside the gene matches. The CDR3 length is 14 residues. The germline V gene has CDR1 SQVTM and CDR2 ANQGSEA. The CDR3 sequence is CSVGTDEWGQPQHF. For the CDR3, the DNA is TGCAGCGTAGGGACAGACGAATGGGGTCAGCCCCAGCATTTT.

V usage is TRBV7-2 and J usage is TRBJ2-1; TRBD1 agrees at 9 bases. V shed 6 bases and J 2 bases; nucleotides not matched to a gene: 5. CDR1 is SGHTA and CDR2 is FQGNSA in the germline V gene. The CDR3 loop spans 15 amino acids. The CDR3 sequence is CASSPGTGTYNEQFF. The CDR3 DNA follows: TGTGCCAGCAGTCCCGGGACAGGGACCTACAATGAGCAGTTCTTC.

This rearrangement joins TRBV6-5 to TRBJ2-7; 7 bases are a match to TRBD2. Germline assignment: CDR1 MNHEY and CDR2 SVGAGI. The CDR3 covers 14 residues. Trimming removed 0 bases from V and 5 bases from J; junction bases left unmatched: 4. This chain's CDR3 is CASSYSLASHEQYF. CDR3 sequence (DNA): TGTGCCAGCAGTTACTCACTAGCGAGTCACGAGCAGTACTTC.

This chain joins TRBV3-1 (or the pseudogene TRBV3-2) and TRBJ1-2, with a possible D match to TRBD1 (5 bases). This CDR3 has 15 amino acids. Trimming stripped 1 base from V and 4 bases from J, with 13 bases between. Germline CDR1 and CDR2: LGHDT and YNNKEL (reference sequence). The CDR3 reads CASSQAGGGVYGYTF. CDR3 DNA: TGTGCCAGCAGCCAAGCCGGCGGGGGGGTCTATGGCTACACCTTC.

The V and J genes are TRBV14 and TRBJ2-1; 12 bases line up with TRBD2. V was pared by 4 bases and J by 4 bases, with 5 bases of the junction left unmatched. Germline CDR1 reads SGHDN; CDR2 reads FVKESK. The CDR3 consists of 16 residues. CDR3 coding DNA: TGTGCCAGCAGCCTGGGACTAGCGGGCACATACAATGAGCAGTTCTTC. Its protein is CASSLGLAGTYNEQFF.

The chain is built from TRBV5-6 and TRBJ2-7, with D perhaps matching TRBD2 (6 bases). Germline CDR1 is SGHDT and CDR2 is YYEEEE. Trimming removed 0 bases at V and 9 bases at J, with 13 bases between. The CDR3 totals 13 residues. CDR3 bases: TGTGCCAGCAGCTTGGGACTAGTGGTTGGGCAGTACTTC. It codes for CASSLGLVVGQYF.

This clone showed up just a few times. The J gene is TRBJ1-2, the V gene TRBV5-4; 10 nucleotides agree with TRBD1. The CDR3 has 16 amino acids. The ends lost 3 bases at V and 5 bases at J; junction bases unmatched: 10. From germline, CDR1 is SGHNT and CDR2 YYREEE (reference sequence). The CDR3 loop reads CASSSALGGQGYGYTF. The CDR3 DNA reads as TGTGCCAGCAGCTCGGCTTTGGGGGGACAGGGGTATGGCTACACCTTC.

The chain uses TRBV5-1 and TRBJ2-5; 12 bases fit TRBD2. Trimming took 4 bases from V and 5 from J; bases not matched to a gene: 6. The CDR3 sequence is 15 residues long. Germline V gives CDR1 SGHRS, CDR2 YFSETQ. The CDR3 nucleotides read TGCGCCAGCAGCCTGACTAGCGGGAGCCGGGAGACCCAGTACTTC. Residues: CASSLTSGSRETQYF.

This chain uses TRBV6-5 with TRBJ2-3, with D maybe TRBD2 (6 bases). The CDR3 contains 13 residues. Trimming took off 7 bases at V and 7 bases at J, with 15 bases between the two ends. Germline V gives CDR1 MNHEY, CDR2 SVGAGI. The CDR3 reads CASIRDGGNTQYF. CDR3 in DNA: TGTGCCAGCATCCGGGATGGAGGGAATACGCAGTATTTT.

There are a few counts of this clone. The chain's CDR3 is CATALSTSKRTDTQYF. The CDR3 coding sequence is TGTGCCACCGCCCTTTCCACTTCCAAACGCACAGATACGCAGTATTTT. The chain recombines TRBV25-1 with TRBJ2-3; D not certain. Deletions cut 10 bases from V and 1 base from J, with 21 bases between. The length of the CDR3 is 16 residues. Germline-derived CDR1 and CDR2 are MGHDK and SYGVNS.

A single count supports this clone. Other DNA sequences in the same sample also yield this CDR3. The chain is built from TRBV27 and TRBJ2-1, with TRBD2 as a possible D gene (5 bases). The CDR3 has 12 amino acids. Germline-derived CDR1 and CDR2 are MNHEY and SMNVEV (reference sequence). Trimming removed 5 bases from V and 7 bases from J, with 9 bases in between. The CDR3 protein is CASSLPGNEQFF. The CDR3 DNA sequence: TGTGCCAGCAGTCTTCCGGGAAATGAGCAGTTCTTC.

This clone was seen more than once but under ten times. The chain couples TRBV5-1 to TRBJ2-4; 14 bases align to TRBD2. V gave up 0 bases and J gave up 8 bases; unmatched junction bases: 7. Looked up from germline, CDR1 is SGHRS and CDR2 is YFSETQ. This CDR3 comprises 17 residues. Here the CDR3 DNA reads TGCGCCAGCAGCTTGGGACTAGCGGGAGGGCCCTGGGACATTCAGTACTTC. The encoded protein is CASSLGLAGGPWDIQYF.

This clone was recorded only once. The chain links TRBV6-5 to TRBJ1-4; TRBD1 is a possible D gene (5 bases). CDR1 MNHEY and CDR2 SVGAGI come from the germline V gene. The CDR3 has 13 residues. The V end was cut by 6 bases, the J end by 7 bases, with 12 bases between. The CDR3 nucleotides are TGTGCCAGCAGAACAGGCCTACGTGAAAAACTGTTTTTT. It translates to CASRTGLREKLFF.

This sequence joins TRBV6-5 and TRBJ2-4, with D perhaps matching TRBD2 (5 bases). Trimming cost V 6 bases and J 8 bases, with 17 bases left between them. Germline V gives CDR1 MNHEY, CDR2 SVGAGI. The CDR3 is made up of 14 amino acids. The CDR3 bases are TGTGCCAGCAGCCCGTCCGAGGGTACGGACATTCAGTACTTC. Translating gives CASSPSEGTDIQYF.

The chain joins TRBV3-1 (or the pseudogene TRBV3-2) to TRBJ2-2, with D maybe TRBD1 (5 bases). Trimming stripped 2 bases from V and 3 bases from J, with 10 bases between. In germline, CDR1 is LGHDT, CDR2 YNNKEL (reference sequence). This CDR3 comprises 15 residues. The CDR3 nucleotides are TGTGCCAGCAGCCAAAGACAGCTTTACACCGGGGAGCTGTTTTTT. Amino acid sequence: CASSQRQLYTGELFF.

About this clone itself: The sample holds other DNA sequences that translate to the same CDR3. The rearrangement uses TRBV19 and TRBJ2-5; D perhaps matches TRBD1 (5 bases). This CDR3 region has 13 residues. The V and J ends lost 4 bases and 1 base respectively, with 7 bases between them. CDR1 is LNHDA and CDR2 is SQIVND in the germline V gene (reference sequence). DNA for the CDR3: TGTGCCAGTAGTACCCAGGGCCAAGAGACCCAGTACTTC. Translating gives CASSTQGQETQYF.

The chain employs TRBV28 and TRBJ2-7, with TRBD2 identical over 7 bases. J was trimmed by 8 bases and V by 4 bases; bases with no gene match: 5. Germline V CDR1 and CDR2: MDHEN, SYDVKM. The CDR3 length is 12 residues. CDR3 in amino acids: CASSSSSGKQYF. The CDR3 DNA is TGTGCCAGCAGTTCCTCTAGCGGTAAGCAGTACTTC.

CDR3 region: CASSLSGQGRTEAFF. As DNA, the CDR3 is TGTGCCAGCAGCTTAAGTGGACAGGGGCGGACTGAAGCTTTCTTT. The chain uses TRBV7-9 and TRBJ1-1; TRBD1 agrees at 9 bases. V shed 2 bases and J 5 bases; nucleotides not matched to a gene: 6. CDR1 and CDR2 (germline): SEHNR, FQNEAQ (reference sequence). The CDR3 sequence is 15 residues long.